Shown below are 10 T cell receptor beta chains from a single sample sequenced in a study of tumor-infiltrating lymphocytes in primary liver carcinoma. Co-extraction yielded RNA and DNA from roughly 21-30 mg of unsorted bulk tissue. Making TCR beta cDNA involved approximately 510 ng total RNA and a constant-region primer. For TCR beta, libraries were produced by three nested multiplex PCR rounds using slightly modified ARM-PCR. Two initial PCR rounds of ten to eleven cycles each paired TRBV1-TRBV30 forward primers with a C-beta reverse primer. TCRdb itself ran the multiplex PCR reads through MiXCR, one entry per CDR3 protein. This table holds approximately 60,000 distinct CDR3 sequences, 70% to 85% found once. Sequencing was performed on liver tumor tissue from sampling region 2. Subset of the sample: tumor region T2, inferior pole. The receptors come from a man aged 35 to 55 with primary liver carcinoma and hepatitis B virus infection.

On this clonotype itself: Mismatch with germline at one junction end may stem from a read error. This chain connects TRBV4-2 to TRBJ2-3; TRBD2 aligns across 10 bases. The CDR3 runs 18 residues. Germline V gene sequence: CDR1 LGHNA, CDR2 YNFKEQ. CDR3 sequence (DNA): TGTGCCAACAGCCAAGTGGCGCCTCTAGCGGGAGCGGCAGATACGCAGTATTTT. Translating it yields CANSQVAPLAGAADTQYF.

About this clonotype: The conserved closing phenylalanine or tryptophan is absent in this CDR3, likely reflecting a read error. The rearrangement uses TRBV11-2 and TRBJ2-1; D is perhaps TRBD1 or TRBD2 (5 bases each). V was cut by 6 bases and J by 9 bases, with 15 bases left in between. The CDR3 covers 13 residues. The germline CDR1 and CDR2 sequences are SGHAT and FQNNGV. The CDR3 loop reads CASSPDRGSEQFL. The DNA of the CDR3 is TGTGCCAGCAGTCCCGACAGAGGGAGTGAGCAGTTCTTA.

This clonotype was picked up a small number of times. The chain recombines TRBV28 with TRBJ2-5; TRBD2 aligns across 8 bases. The CDR3 is made up of 14 amino acids. Per the germline V gene, CDR1 is MDHEN and CDR2 is SYDVKM. The J segment lost 5 bases and the V segment lost 5 bases, leaving 7 bases of the junction unmatched. The CDR3, as DNA: TGTGCCAGCAGTCCTAGCGGGCGAAGGGAGACCCAGTACTTC. This translates into CASSPSGRRETQYF. The full variable domain, with the rest looked up from reference TRBV28 and TRBJ2-5, is DVKVTQSSRYLVKRTGEKVFLECVQDMDHENMFWYRQDPGLGLRLIYFSYDVKMKEKGDIPEGYSVSREKKERFSLILESASTNQTSMYLCASSPSGRRETQYFGPGTRLLVL.

Concerning this clonotype: At one end, the junction sequence differs from germline, possibly due to a read error. CDR3 sequence: CARWSGRAVNEQLF. In DNA form, the CDR3 reads TGTGCCCGCTGGTCTGGGAGGGCCGTCAATGAGCAGTTATTC. The chain couples TRBV6-1 to TRBJ2-1; TRBD2 agrees at 7 bases. The germline V gene has CDR1 MNHNS and CDR2 SASEGT. This CDR3 has 14 amino acids.

For this clonotype: A read error may account for a junction end that differs from germline. The genes are TRBV11-2 and TRBJ1-2; D not certain. Germline values: CDR1 SGHAT, CDR2 FQNNGV. This CDR3 is built from 16 residues. The CDR3 loop is CASSLDWVAYSRDYTF. CDR3 sequence (DNA): TGTGCCAGCAGTTTAGATTGGGTAGCCTATTCTCGAGACTATACCTTC.

This clonotype has just a few counts. The V call is TRBV20-1, the J call TRBJ1-1, with 7 nucleotides matching TRBD1. The J segment lost 0 bases and the V segment lost 6 bases, leaving 10 bases of the junction unmatched. The CDR3 is 15 residues long. Germline V gene sequence: CDR1 DFQATT, CDR2 SNEGSKA (reference sequence). The CDR3 loop reads CSAPKTGSMNTEAFF. DNA of the CDR3: TGCAGTGCCCCGAAGACAGGGTCTATGAACACTGAAGCTTTCTTT.

A word on this clonotype: Sequence at one end of the junction differs from germline and may be a read error. J is TRBJ2-2 and V is TRBV11-2; TRBD2 is a possible D gene (5 bases). Germline V CDR1 and CDR2: SGHAT, FQNNGV. This CDR3 comprises 15 residues. CDR3 residues: CASNFTGSNSGELFF. CDR3 nucleotide sequence: TGTGCCAGCAACTTTACGGGATCGAACTCCGGGGAGCTGTTTTTT.

This chain links TRBV11-1 with TRBJ2-7, with D unclear. The CDR3 spans 16 residues. With 4 bases removed from V and 9 bases from J, the gap between germline ends came to 25 bases. Germline V lookup: CDR1 SGHAT, CDR2 FQDESV (reference sequence). The CDR3 DNA follows: TGTGCCAGCAGCTCAAGAGGCTATTTCAGCCTCTACATGCAGTACTTC. Protein: CASSSRGYFSLYMQYF.

Of note for this clonotype: The junction differs from germline at one of its ends, possibly a read error. The chain is built from TRBV5-5 and TRBJ2-1; possibly TRBD2 for D (5 bases). Germline V gene sequence: CDR1 SGHKS, CDR2 YYEKEE (reference sequence). The CDR3 runs 15 residues. The CDR3 sequence is CPSRPGLGSYNEQFF. In nucleotides, the CDR3 is TGTCCCAGCAGACCTGGACTGGGTTCCTACAATGAGCAGTTCTTC.

CDR3 bases: TGTGCCAGCAGTTACCCGGGCCTAGGGACGCAGTATTTT. The encoded protein is CASSYPGLGTQYF. The genes are TRBV6-5 and TRBJ2-3; no clear D. V lost 2 bases and J lost 9, with 12 bases in between. The germline CDR1 and CDR2 sequences are MNHEY and SVGAGI. The CDR3 contains 13 residues.